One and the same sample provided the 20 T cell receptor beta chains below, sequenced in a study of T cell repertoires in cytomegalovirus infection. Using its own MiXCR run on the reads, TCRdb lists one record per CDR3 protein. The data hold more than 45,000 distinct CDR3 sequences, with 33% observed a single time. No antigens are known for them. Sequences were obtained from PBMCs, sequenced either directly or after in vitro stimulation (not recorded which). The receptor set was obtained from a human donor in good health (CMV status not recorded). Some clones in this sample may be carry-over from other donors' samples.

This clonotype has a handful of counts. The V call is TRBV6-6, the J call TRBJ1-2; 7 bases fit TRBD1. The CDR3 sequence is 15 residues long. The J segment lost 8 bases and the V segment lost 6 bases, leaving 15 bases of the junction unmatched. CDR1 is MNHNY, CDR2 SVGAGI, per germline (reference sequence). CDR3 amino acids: CASSRTGAGAGGYTF. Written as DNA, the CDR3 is TGTGCCAGCAGCCGCACAGGGGCAGGGGCTGGGGGCTACACCTTC.

The CDR3 region has the DNA TGTGCCAGCAGAGCTGACAGTGGCGATACGCAGTATTTT. It specifies CASRADSGDTQYF. The chain couples TRBV12-3 or TRBV12-4 to TRBJ2-3, with D maybe TRBD1 (5 bases). CDR3 length: 13 residues. The germline V and J ends were trimmed by 6 bases and 6 bases, with 13 bases remaining between them.

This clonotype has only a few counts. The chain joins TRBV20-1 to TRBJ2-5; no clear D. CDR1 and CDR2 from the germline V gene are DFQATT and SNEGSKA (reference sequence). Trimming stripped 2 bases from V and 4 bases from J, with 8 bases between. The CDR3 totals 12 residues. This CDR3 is CSARTMGETQYF. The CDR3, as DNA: TGCAGTGCTAGAACAATGGGAGAGACCCAGTACTTC.

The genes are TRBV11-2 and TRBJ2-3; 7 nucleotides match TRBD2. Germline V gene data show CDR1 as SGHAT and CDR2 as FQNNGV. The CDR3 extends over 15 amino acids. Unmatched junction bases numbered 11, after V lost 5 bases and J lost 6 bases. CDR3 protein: CASSPRVAGTDTQYF. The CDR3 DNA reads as TGTGCCAGCAGCCCCCGGGTAGCGGGTACGGATACGCAGTATTTT.

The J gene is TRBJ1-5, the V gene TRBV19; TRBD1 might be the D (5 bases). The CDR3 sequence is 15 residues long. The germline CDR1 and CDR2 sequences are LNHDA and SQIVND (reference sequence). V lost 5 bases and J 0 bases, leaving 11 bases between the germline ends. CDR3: CASSPRDASNQPQHF. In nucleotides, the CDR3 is TGTGCCAGTAGTCCACGGGACGCTAGCAATCAGCCCCAGCATTTT.

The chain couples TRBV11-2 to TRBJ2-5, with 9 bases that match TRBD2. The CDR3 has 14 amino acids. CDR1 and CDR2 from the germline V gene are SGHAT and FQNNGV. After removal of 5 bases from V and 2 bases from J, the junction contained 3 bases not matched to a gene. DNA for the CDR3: TGTGCCAGCAGCCTAAGCGGGAGGCAAGAGACCCAGTACTTC. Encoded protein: CASSLSGRQETQYF. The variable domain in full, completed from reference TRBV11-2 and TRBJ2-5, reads EAGVAQSPRYKIIEKRQSVAFWCNPISGHATLYWYQQILGQGPKLLIQFQNNGVVDDSQLPKDRFSAERLKGVDSTLKIQPAKLEDSAVYLCASSLSGRQETQYFGPGTRLLVL.

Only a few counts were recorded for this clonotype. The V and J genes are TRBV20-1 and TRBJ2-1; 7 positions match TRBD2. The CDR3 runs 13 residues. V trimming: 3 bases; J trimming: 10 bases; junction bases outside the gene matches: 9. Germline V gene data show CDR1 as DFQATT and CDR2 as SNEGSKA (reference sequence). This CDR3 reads CSASPLREEEQFF. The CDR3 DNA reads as TGCAGTGCTAGTCCCCTCCGGGAGGAAGAGCAGTTCTTC.

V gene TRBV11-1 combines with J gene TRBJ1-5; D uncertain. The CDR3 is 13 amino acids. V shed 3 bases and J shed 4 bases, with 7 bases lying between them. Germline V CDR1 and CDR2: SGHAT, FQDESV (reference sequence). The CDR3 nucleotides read TGTGCCAGCAGCTTCGCAGCTAATCAGCCCCAGCATTTT. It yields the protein CASSFAANQPQHF.

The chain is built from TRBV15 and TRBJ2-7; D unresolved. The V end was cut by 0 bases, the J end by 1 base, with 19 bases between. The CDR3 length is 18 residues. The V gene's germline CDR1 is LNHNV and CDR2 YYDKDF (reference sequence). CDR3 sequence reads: CATSRERPTSRLSYEQYF. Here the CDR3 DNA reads TGTGCCACCAGCAGAGAACGGCCGACATCACGGCTTTCCTACGAGCAGTACTTC.

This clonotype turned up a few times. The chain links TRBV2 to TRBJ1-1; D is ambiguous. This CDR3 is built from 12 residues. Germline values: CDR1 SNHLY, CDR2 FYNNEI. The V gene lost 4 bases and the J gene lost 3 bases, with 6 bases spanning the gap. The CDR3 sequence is CASSVGDTEAFF. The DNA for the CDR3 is TGTGCCAGCAGTGTTGGGGACACTGAAGCTTTCTTT.

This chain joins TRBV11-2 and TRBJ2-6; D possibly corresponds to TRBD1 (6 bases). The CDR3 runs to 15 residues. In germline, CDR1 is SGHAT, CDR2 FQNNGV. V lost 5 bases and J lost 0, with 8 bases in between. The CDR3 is CASSNRDSGANVLTF. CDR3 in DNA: TGTGCCAGCAGCAACAGGGACTCTGGGGCCAACGTCCTGACTTTC.

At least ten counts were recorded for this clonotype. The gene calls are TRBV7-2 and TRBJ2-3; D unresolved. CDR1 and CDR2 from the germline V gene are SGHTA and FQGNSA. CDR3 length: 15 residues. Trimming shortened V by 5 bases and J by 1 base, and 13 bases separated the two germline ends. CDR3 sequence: CASSGYLAGTDTQYF. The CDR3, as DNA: TGTGCCAGCAGCGGATACTTGGCAGGCACAGATACGCAGTATTTT.

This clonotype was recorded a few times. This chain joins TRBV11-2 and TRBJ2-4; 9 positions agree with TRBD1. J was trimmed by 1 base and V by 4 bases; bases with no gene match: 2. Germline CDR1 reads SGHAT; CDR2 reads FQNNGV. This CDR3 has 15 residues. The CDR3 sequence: CASSYGTGAKNIQYF. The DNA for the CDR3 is TGTGCCAGCAGCTATGGGACAGGGGCCAAAAACATTCAGTACTTC.

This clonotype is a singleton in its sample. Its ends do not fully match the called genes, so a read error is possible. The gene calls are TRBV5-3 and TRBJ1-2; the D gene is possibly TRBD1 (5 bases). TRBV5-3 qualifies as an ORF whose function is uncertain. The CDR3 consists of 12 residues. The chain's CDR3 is CASSLYRWGYTF. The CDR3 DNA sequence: TGTGCCAGCAGCTTGTACAGGTGGGGCTACACCTTC.

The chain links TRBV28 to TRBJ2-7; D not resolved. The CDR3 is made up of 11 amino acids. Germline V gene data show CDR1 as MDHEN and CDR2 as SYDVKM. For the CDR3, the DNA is TGTGGATCTATAAAGTGGGACGAGCAGTACTTC. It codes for CGSIKWDEQYF.

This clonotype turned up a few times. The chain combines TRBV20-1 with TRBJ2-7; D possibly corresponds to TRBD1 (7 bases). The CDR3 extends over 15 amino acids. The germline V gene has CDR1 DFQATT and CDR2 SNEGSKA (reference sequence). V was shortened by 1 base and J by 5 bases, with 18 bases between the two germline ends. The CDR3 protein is CSARAPSRGVDEQYF. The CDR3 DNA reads TGCAGTGCTAGAGCCCCGTCCAGGGGGGTTGACGAGCAGTACTTC.

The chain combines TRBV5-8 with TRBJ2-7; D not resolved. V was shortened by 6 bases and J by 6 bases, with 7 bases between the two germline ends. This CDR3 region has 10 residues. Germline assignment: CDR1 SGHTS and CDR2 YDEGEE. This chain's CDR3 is CASNGGEQYF. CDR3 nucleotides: TGTGCCAGCAACGGCGGCGAGCAGTACTTC.

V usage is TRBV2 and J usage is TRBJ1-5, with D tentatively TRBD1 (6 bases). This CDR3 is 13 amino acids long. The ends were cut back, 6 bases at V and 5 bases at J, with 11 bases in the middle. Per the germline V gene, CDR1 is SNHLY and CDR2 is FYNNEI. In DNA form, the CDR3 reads TGTGCCAGCAGGAACAACAGGGATCAGCCCCAGCATTTT. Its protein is CASRNNRDQPQHF.

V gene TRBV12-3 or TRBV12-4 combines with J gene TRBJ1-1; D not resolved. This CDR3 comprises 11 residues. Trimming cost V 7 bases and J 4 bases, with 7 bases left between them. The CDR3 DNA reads TGTGCCAGCACGCAAGGCACTGAAGCTTTCTTT. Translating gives CASTQGTEAFF.

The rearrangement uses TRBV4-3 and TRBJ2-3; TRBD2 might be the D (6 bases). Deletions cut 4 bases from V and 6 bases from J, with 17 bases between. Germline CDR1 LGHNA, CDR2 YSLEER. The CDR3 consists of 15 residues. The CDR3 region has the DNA TGCGCCAGCAGCCTCCGGGAGTACCCTGGGGATACGCAGTATTTT. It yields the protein CASSLREYPGDTQYF.